This T cell receptor beta chain was recorded in a study of blood T cell repertoires in COVID-19. Whole-study context: From T cells, B-cell-depleted T cells, or PBMCs came the material, which was cDNA or gDNA.

This CDR3 comprises 19 residues. Looked up from germline, CDR1 is SGHRS and CDR2 is YFSETQ. J lost 0 bases, V lost 5 bases, and 13 bases had no gene match. How the authors handled the data: Amplification of reference gene primers provided the estimated nucleated cell counts. Assay: immunoSEQ multiplex PCR; the TCRdb copy retains only in-frame clones and omits some. V and J calls plus clone size are reproduced from that table; the DNA served to infer D and trimming. Altogether about 52,000 clones are present, approximately 80% being singletons, with the ten largest covering around 7.2%. Input material: peripheral blood. The source is a man between 65 and 80 years old with active COVID-19. The V gene is TRBV5-1, the J gene TRBJ2-2; 10 bases align to TRBD1. In DNA form, the CDR3 reads TGCGCCAGCAGGCCAGACAGGGGGCTTTCAAACGCGAACACCGGGGAGCTGTTTTTT. This gives the protein CASRPDRGLSNANTGELFF.